This TCR beta chain was recovered during a study of T-cell reconstitution after alpha-beta-depleted transplantation in children. Preparing the TCRbeta library involved the use of unique molecular identifiers. TCRdb ran MiXCR on the PCR reads and lists one entry per CDR3 protein. This sample has a few hundred thousand distinct CDR3 sequences, with 43% found just once. Germline values: CDR1 KGHDR, CDR2 SFDVKD. The CDR3 contains 13 residues. The V end was cut by 5 bases, the J end by 5 bases, with 9 bases between. Overall study results and limits: Alpha-beta T cells present about two months after transplant were reported to originate from several hundred expanded graft clones. At one year after transplant, newly produced T cells mostly accounted for T-cell counts and diversity.

Concerning this clonotype: Its antigen is unidentified.

The TCR originated in a girl aged 2 to 9 with aplastic anemia, due to receive a stem cell transplant. This chain joins TRBV24-1 and TRBJ2-4; unclear D gene. Sequenced here: PBMCs, sampled before TCRalphabeta/CD19-depleted stem cell transplant. The chain's CDR3 is CATSADSQNIQYF. CDR3 coding DNA: TGTGCCACCAGTGCTGACTCCCAAAACATTCAGTACTTC.